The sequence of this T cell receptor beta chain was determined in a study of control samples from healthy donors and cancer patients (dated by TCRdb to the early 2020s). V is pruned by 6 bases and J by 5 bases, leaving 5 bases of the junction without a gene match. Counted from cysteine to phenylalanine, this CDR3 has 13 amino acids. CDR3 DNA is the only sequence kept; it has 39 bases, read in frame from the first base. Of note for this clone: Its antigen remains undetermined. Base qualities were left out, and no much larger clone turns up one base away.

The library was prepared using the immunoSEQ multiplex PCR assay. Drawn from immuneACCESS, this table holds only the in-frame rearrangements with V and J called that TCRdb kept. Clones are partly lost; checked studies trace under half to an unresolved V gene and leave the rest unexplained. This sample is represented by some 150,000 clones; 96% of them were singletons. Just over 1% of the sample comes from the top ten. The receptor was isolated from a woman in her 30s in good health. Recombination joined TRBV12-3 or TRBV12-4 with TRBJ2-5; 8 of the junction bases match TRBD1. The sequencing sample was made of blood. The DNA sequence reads TGTGCCAGCAGGCGGACAGGGTTCGAGACCCAGTACTTC. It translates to CASRRTGFETQYF.